A single sample is the source of the 6 T cell receptor beta chains below, sequenced in a study of T cell responses to AZD1222 COVID-19 vaccine. Sequencing was performed with immunoSEQ multiplex PCR; in TCRdb, only in-frame clones are kept and a portion is missing. The repertoire holds some 160,000 clones, with roughly 93% as singletons. The material sequenced was peripheral blood, taken on day 0 of AZD1222 vaccination. The receptor set was obtained from an adult in good health.

The V call is TRBV10-3, the J call TRBJ2-1, with 8 bases aligning to TRBD2. The ends lost 0 bases at V and 5 bases at J; junction bases unmatched: 6. This CDR3 spans 16 amino acids. The germline V gene encodes CDR1 ENHRY and CDR2 SYGVKD. CDR3 in DNA: TGTGCCATCAGTGAGTCCGAGGGGCGGGGGGACAATGAGCAGTTCTTC. Protein product: CAISESEGRGDNEQFF.

This chain connects TRBV7-9 to TRBJ1-2; D may be TRBD1 (6 bases). This CDR3 contains 13 residues. V was shortened by 8 bases and J by 4 bases, with 14 bases between the two germline ends. Germline V CDR1 and CDR2: SEHNR, FQNEAQ (reference sequence). The CDR3 region has the DNA TGTGCCAGCTTTGGGGGGCACGTCTATGGCTACACCTTC. As protein: CASFGGHVYGYTF.

This clone has more than one count but fewer than ten. The J gene is TRBJ1-2, the V gene TRBV6-5; a possible D gene is TRBD1 (6 bases). The germline V gene encodes CDR1 MNHEY and CDR2 SVGAGI. The CDR3 extends over 14 amino acids. Between the trimmed V and J ends, which lost 8 bases and 5 bases, there was a span of 18 bases. CDR3 in amino acids: CASVGGRWGYGYTF. The CDR3 region has the DNA TGTGCCAGCGTGGGGGGCAGATGGGGATATGGCTACACCTTC.

J is TRBJ1-2 and V is TRBV6-2 or TRBV6-3, with D hard to call. Germline V CDR1 and CDR2: MNHEY, SVGEGT. The V and J ends lost 0 bases and 6 bases respectively, with 5 bases between them. The CDR3 spans 12 residues. The CDR3 region has the DNA TGTGCCAGCAGTTACTCCCGGAATGGCTACACCTTC. It codes for CASSYSRNGYTF.

The V gene is TRBV6-5, the J gene TRBJ2-5, with no clear D. Trimming took 2 bases from V and 4 from J, leaving 11 bases between them. Germline V gives CDR1 MNHEY, CDR2 SVGAGI. The length of the CDR3 is 14 residues. The CDR3 protein is CASSYNGGPETQYF. CDR3 sequence (DNA): TGTGCCAGCAGTTACAACGGCGGTCCAGAGACCCAGTACTTC.

The DNA of the CDR3 is TGTGCCAGCAGAGTATCACAGGGCTATGAGCAGTTCTTC. Its translation is CASRVSQGYEQFF. The rearrangement joins TRBV6-6 to TRBJ2-1; tentative D call: TRBD1 (6 bases). This CDR3 comprises 13 residues. Deletions cut 6 bases from V and 8 bases from J, with 14 bases between. Germline CDR1 and CDR2: MNHNY and SVGAGI (reference sequence).